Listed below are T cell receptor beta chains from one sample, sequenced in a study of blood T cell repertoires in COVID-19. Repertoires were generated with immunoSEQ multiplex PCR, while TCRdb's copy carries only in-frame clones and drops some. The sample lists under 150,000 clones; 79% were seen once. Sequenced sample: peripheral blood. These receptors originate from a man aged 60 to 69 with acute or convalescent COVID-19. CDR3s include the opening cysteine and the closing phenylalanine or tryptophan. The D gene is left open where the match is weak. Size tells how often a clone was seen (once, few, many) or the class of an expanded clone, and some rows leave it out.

CASSTRGIGYTF	TGTGCCAGCAGTACCCGGGGGATTGGCTACACCTTC	TRBV6-5	TRBJ1-2	NA	NA
CASSQTGIYGYTF	TGTGCCAGCAGTCAAACAGGAATCTATGGCTACACCTTC	TRBV2	TRBJ1-2	NA	NA
CASTKDRVSEKLFF	TGTGCCAGTACTAAGGACAGGGTGAGCGAAAAACTGTTTTTT	TRBV19	TRBJ1-4	TRBD1	NA
CASSLHGRGTEAFF	TGTGCCAGCAGCTTGCACGGCCGGGGTACTGAAGCTTTCTTT	TRBV5-5	TRBJ1-1	NA	NA
CASSQDGKTQYF	TGTGCCAGCAGCCAAGACGGGAAGACCCAGTACTTC	TRBV3-1/TRBV3-2	TRBJ2-5	NA	NA
CASSYSRPARYNEQFF	TGTGCCAGCAGTTACTCGCGGCCGGCTCGTTACAATGAGCAGTTCTTC	TRBV6-6	TRBJ2-1	NA	few
CASSLGDRNNEKLFF	TGTGCCAGCAGCCTCGGGGACAGGAATAATGAAAAACTGTTTTTT	TRBV11-1	TRBJ1-4	TRBD1	NA
CAWSPQVNTEAFF	TGTGCCTGGAGTCCACAGGTGAACACTGAAGCTTTCTTT	TRBV30	TRBJ1-1	NA	few
CASSQALSTGELFF	TGCGCCAGCAGCCAAGCCCTGTCCACCGGGGAGCTGTTTTTT	TRBV4-1	TRBJ2-2	NA	NA
CASSFGQYSNQPQHF	TGTGCCAGCAGTTTTGGACAGTATAGCAATCAGCCCCAGCATTTT	TRBV28	TRBJ1-5	NA	NA
CASSPTQGLQAFF	TGTGCCAGCAGTCCAACTCAGGGGTTGCAAGCTTTCTTT	TRBV6-6	TRBJ1-1	NA	NA
CATSDSGLAGNNEQFF	TGTGCCACCAGTGATTCGGGACTAGCGGGAAACAATGAGCAGTTCTTC	TRBV24-1	TRBJ2-1	TRBD2	NA
CASSPGLNTEAFF	TGTGCCAGCTCACCCGGGTTGAACACTGAAGCTTTCTTT	TRBV18	TRBJ1-1	NA	NA
CASSPNVGARAEQYF	TGTGCCAGCTCACCAAATGTAGGAGCTAGAGCCGAGCAGTACTTC	TRBV18	TRBJ2-7	NA	NA
CASSPQTVMNTEAFF	TGTGCCAGCAGCCCCCAGACAGTAATGAACACTGAAGCTTTCTTT	TRBV9	TRBJ1-1	NA	NA
CASSLSGYEQYF	TGTGCCAGCAGCCTCTCCGGGTACGAGCAGTACTTC	TRBV11-2	TRBJ2-7	NA	NA
CATSDRASGRSEQFF	TGTGCCACCAGTGATAGGGCTAGCGGGAGGTCTGAGCAGTTCTTC	TRBV24-1	TRBJ2-1	TRBD2	NA
CASSVPAGSGTGELFF	TGTGCCAGCAGCGTACCCGCGGGGAGCGGCACCGGGGAGCTGTTTTTT	TRBV7-8	TRBJ2-2	NA	few
CASSEFRGQSNQPQHF	TGTGCCAGCAGTGAATTTCGAGGACAGAGCAATCAGCCCCAGCATTTT	TRBV6-1	TRBJ1-5	NA	NA
CATSDYSGAQHF	TGTGCCACCAGTGATTATTCGGGGGCCCAGCATTTT	TRBV24-1	TRBJ1-5	NA	NA
CASSLGGQPQHF	TGTGCCAGCAGCTTAGGGGGTCAGCCCCAGCATTTT	TRBV6-5	TRBJ1-5	NA	NA
CASSKTASSYNEQFF	TGTGCCAGCAGTAAGACAGCTAGCTCCTACAATGAGCAGTTCTTC	TRBV9	TRBJ2-1	NA	NA
CAISPRTGTEQYF	TGTGCCATATCCCCCCGCACAGGGACCGAGCAGTACTTC	TRBV6-5	TRBJ2-7	NA	NA
CASSLGTGDYGYTF	TGCGCCAGCAGCTTAGGGACAGGGGACTATGGCTACACCTTC	TRBV5-1	TRBJ1-2	TRBD1	NA
CASSSGTRETQYF	TGTGCCAGCTCGTCCGGGACTAGGGAGACCCAGTACTTC	TRBV18	TRBJ2-5	TRBD2	NA
CASSPGTGYATNEKLFF	TGTGCCAGCAGCCCGGGGACAGGATACGCAACTAATGAAAAACTGTTTTTT	TRBV5-8	TRBJ1-4	TRBD1	NA
CASSQEGATANYGYTF	TGCGCCAGCAGCCAAGAAGGGGCAACCGCTAACTATGGCTACACCTTC	TRBV4-1	TRBJ1-2	NA	NA
CASSLSQGNYGYTF	TGTGCCAGCAGTTTATCCCAGGGGAACTATGGCTACACCTTC	TRBV28	TRBJ1-2	NA	NA
CASSYVSSYTEAFF	TGTGCCAGCAGTTACGTTTCGTCGTACACTGAAGCTTTCTTT	TRBV6-2/TRBV6-3	TRBJ1-1	NA	NA
CASSLGLNYEQYF	TGTGCCAGCAGTTTAGGACTGAACTACGAGCAGTACTTC	TRBV12-3/TRBV12-4	TRBJ2-7	NA	NA
CASSQQGTAGNTIYF	TGTGCCAGCAGTCAACAGGGGACCGCCGGAAACACCATATATTTT	TRBV6-2/TRBV6-3	TRBJ1-3	TRBD1	NA
CASSTNRVAGWGTQYF	TGTGCCAGTAGTACCAACAGGGTCGCCGGGTGGGGGACCCAGTACTTC	TRBV19	TRBJ2-5	NA	NA
CASRSGTGSVETQYF	TGTGCCAGCAGATCCGGGACAGGGAGCGTAGAGACCCAGTACTTC	TRBV5-8	TRBJ2-5	TRBD1	NA
CASRADRDRSYEQYF	TGTGCCAGCAGGGCCGACCGGGACAGGTCCTACGAGCAGTACTTC	TRBV7-2	TRBJ2-7	TRBD1	NA
CASSHTGANEKLFF	TGTGCCAGCAGCCATACAGGGGCAAATGAAAAACTGTTTTTT	TRBV3-1/TRBV3-2	TRBJ1-4	TRBD1	NA
CASSQPQGADSPLHF	TGTGCCAGCAGTCAACCACAGGGGGCTGATTCACCCCTCCACTTT	TRBV28	TRBJ1-6	TRBD1	few
CASSPTGPSEKLFF	TGTGCCAGCAGCCCGACAGGGCCTAGCGAAAAACTGTTTTTT	TRBV7-9	TRBJ1-4	TRBD1	NA
CSASVLTGSSGANVLTF	TGCAGTGCTAGTGTTCTTACAGGGAGCTCTGGGGCCAACGTCCTGACTTTC	TRBV20-1	TRBJ2-6	NA	NA
CASSPLGQDTDTQYF	TGTGCCAGCAGCCCCTTAGGACAGGACACCGATACGCAGTATTTT	TRBV6-5	TRBJ2-3	TRBD1	NA
CASSSPGTGEYHEQYF	TGTGCCAGCAGTTCCCCCGGGACAGGCGAGTACCACGAGCAGTACTTC	TRBV28	TRBJ2-7	TRBD1	many
CASSWDSADYGYTF	TGTGCCAGCAGTTGGGACTCGGCTGACTATGGCTACACCTTC	TRBV6-5	TRBJ1-2	NA	NA
CASSLDSVLGRTYNEQFF	TGTGCCAGTAGTCTCGACAGTGTCCTGGGGCGGACCTACAATGAGCAGTTCTTC	TRBV19	TRBJ2-1	NA	NA
CASSLETSGRKETQYF	TGTGCCAGCTCACTCGAGACTAGCGGGAGGAAAGAGACCCAGTACTTC	TRBV18	TRBJ2-5	TRBD2	NA
CASSLGTGRETQYF	TGTGCCAGCAGCTTAGGGACAGGGCGAGAGACCCAGTACTTC	TRBV11-2	TRBJ2-5	TRBD1	NA
CASSHRQGSDGYTF	TGTGCCAGCAGCCACAGACAGGGATCAGATGGCTACACCTTC	TRBV14	TRBJ1-2	TRBD1	NA
CASSYEPPGSGNTIYF	TGTGCCAGCAGTTACGAACCCCCGGGCTCTGGAAACACCATATATTTT	TRBV6-5	TRBJ1-3	NA	few
CAWGPMNTEAFF	TGTGCCTGGGGCCCAATGAACACTGAAGCTTTCTTT	TRBV30	TRBJ1-1	NA	NA
CASSQDNPGQSEKLFF	TGCGCCAGCAGCCAAGATAATCCGGGACAAAGTGAAAAACTGTTTTTT	TRBV4-3	TRBJ1-4	NA	NA
CASSLEGDSPLHF	TGTGCCAGCAGCTTAGAAGGAGATTCACCCCTCCACTTT	TRBV7-9	TRBJ1-6	NA	NA